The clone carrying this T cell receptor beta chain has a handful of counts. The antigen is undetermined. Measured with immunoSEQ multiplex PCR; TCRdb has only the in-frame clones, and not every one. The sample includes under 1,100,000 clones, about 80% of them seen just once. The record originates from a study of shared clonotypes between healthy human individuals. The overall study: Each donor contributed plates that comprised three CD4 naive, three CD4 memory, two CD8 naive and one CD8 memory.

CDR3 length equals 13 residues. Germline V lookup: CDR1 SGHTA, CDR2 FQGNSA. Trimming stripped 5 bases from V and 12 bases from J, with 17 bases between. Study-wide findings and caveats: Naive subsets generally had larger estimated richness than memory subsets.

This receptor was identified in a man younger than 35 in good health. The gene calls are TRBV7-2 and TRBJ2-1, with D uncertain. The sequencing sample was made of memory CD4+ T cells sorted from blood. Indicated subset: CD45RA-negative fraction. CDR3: CASSPRDRLPQFF. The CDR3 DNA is TGTGCCAGCAGCCCCCGAGATAGACTCCCGCAGTTCTTC.